This T cell receptor (beta chain) stems from a study of blood T cell repertoires in COVID-19. Across the whole study: Acute and convalescent COVID-19 specimens originated in the United States, Italy and Spain.

TCRdb's table, derived via immunoSEQ multiplex PCR, lists solely in-frame clones and lacks some. The top ten clones hold approximately 6% of a sample with under 250,000 clones, approximately 85% of them seen once. Sequenced input: peripheral blood. The origin of this receptor is an elderly woman with COVID-19, enrolled during active disease.

CDR3 DNA sequence: TGTGCCACTCGGTGGGCGGGGGGCCAAGAGACCCAGTACTTC. It codes for CATRWAGGQETQYF. The V call is TRBV25-1, the J call TRBJ2-5; TRBD2 matches 8 bases. V lost 10 bases, J lost 1 base, and 8 bases stayed unmatched. CDR3 length equals 14 residues. Germline CDR1 MGHDK, CDR2 SYGVNS. Full variable domain (missing parts from reference TRBV25-1 and TRBJ2-5): EADIYQTPRYLVIGTGKKITLECSQTMGHDKMYWYQQDPGMELHLIHYSYGVNSTEKGDLSSESTVSRIRTEHFPLTLESARPSHTSQYLCATRWAGGQETQYFGPGTRLLVL.